The 12 T cell receptor beta chains below come from one sample, sequenced in a study of blood T cell repertoires in COVID-19. The table came from immunoSEQ multiplex PCR; TCRdb's copy has only in-frame clones and leaves some out. The sample comprises around 400,000 clones, approximately 89% of which are singletons, and roughly 0.9% rests with the top ten. Sequenced material: PBMCs or T cells enriched from blood (not recorded which). The receptors derive from a middle-aged woman who had been exposed to COVID-19.

The rearrangement uses TRBV11-2 and TRBJ2-2; 10 nucleotides line up with TRBD2. This CDR3 is built from 18 residues. The V segment lost 0 bases and the J segment 8 bases; nucleotides outside the gene matches: 12. CDR1 is SGHAT and CDR2 is FQNNGV in the germline V gene. In DNA, the CDR3 is TGTGCCAGCAGCTTAGATCATCGGCTAGCGGGGGCATCGGGGGAGCTGTTTTTT. Encoded protein: CASSLDHRLAGASGELFF.

This chain connects TRBV6-5 to TRBJ2-5; no definite D call. Germline CDR1 reads MNHEY; CDR2 reads SVGAGI. The CDR3 extends over 13 amino acids. V lost 2 bases to trimming and J lost 4 bases, with 8 bases between them. CDR3 nucleotide sequence: TGTGCCAGCAGTTACAGCACGAGAGAGACCCAGTACTTC. It codes for CASSYSTRETQYF.

The chain couples TRBV19 to TRBJ2-1; D is ambiguous. Between the trimmed V and J ends, which lost 1 base and 6 bases, there was a span of 13 bases. Germline lookup yields CDR1 LNHDA and CDR2 SQIVND (reference sequence). This CDR3 is 15 amino acids long. This CDR3 is CASSIALGRLNEQFF. As DNA, the CDR3 is TGTGCCAGTAGTATAGCCCTTGGCAGGCTCAATGAGCAGTTCTTC.

The CDR3 is CASSSGFNEQYF. Written as DNA, the CDR3 is TGCGCCAGCAGCAGCGGGTTTAACGAGCAGTACTTC. The chain has TRBV5-1 and TRBJ2-7; D is perhaps TRBD2 (6 bases). CDR3 length: 12 residues. The ends were cut back, 4 bases at V and 5 bases at J, with 10 bases in the middle. Looked up from germline, CDR1 is SGHRS and CDR2 is YFSETQ.

This chain connects TRBV19 to TRBJ1-1, with 8 bases identical to TRBD1. CDR3 size: 13 residues. J lost 7 bases, V lost 4 bases, and 5 bases had no gene match. Germline V gene data show CDR1 as LNHDA and CDR2 as SQIVND (reference sequence). The CDR3 sequence is CASSTVDRVEAFF. The CDR3 DNA sequence: TGTGCCAGTAGTACCGTGGACAGGGTTGAAGCTTTCTTT.

V and J are TRBV15 and TRBJ1-4, with D maybe TRBD1 (6 bases). The CDR3 sequence is 15 residues long. V lost 2 bases, J lost 8 bases, and 15 bases lay in between. From germline, CDR1 is LNHNV and CDR2 YYDKDF (reference sequence). CDR3 bases: TGTGCCACCAGCAGACCACAGGGTGTTGTGGAAAAACTGTTTTTT. This gives the protein CATSRPQGVVEKLFF. The full variable domain, in which reference TRBV15 and TRBJ1-4 provide the parts outside the CDR3, is DAMVIQNPRYQVTQFGKPVTLSCSQTLNHNVMYWYQQKSSQAPKLLFHYYDKDFNNEADTPDNFQSRRPNTSFCFLDIRSPGLGDTAMYLCATSRPQGVVEKLFFGSGTQLSVL.

V and J are TRBV7-2 and TRBJ2-1; D possibly corresponds to TRBD1 (5 bases). The V end was cut by 1 base, the J end by 7 bases, with 17 bases between. The germline CDR1 and CDR2 sequences are SGHTA and FQGNSA. This CDR3 region has 16 residues. The CDR3 region is CASSLGPGRERNEQFF. The CDR3 DNA sequence: TGTGCCAGCAGCTTAGGGCCGGGCAGGGAAAGGAATGAGCAGTTCTTC. The variable domain in full, with the rest retrieved from reference TRBV7-2 and TRBJ2-1, is GAGVSQSPSNKVTEKGKDVELRCDPISGHTALYWYRQSLGQGLEFLIYFQGNSAPDKSGLPSDRFSAERTGGSVSTLTIQRTQQEDSAVYLCASSLGPGRERNEQFFGPGTRLTVL.

The chain carries TRBV18 and TRBJ1-1; 9 nucleotides agree with TRBD1. The V gene's germline CDR1 is KGHSH and CDR2 LQKENI. The trim removed 3 bases at V and 0 bases at J, leaving 5 bases unmatched. The length of the CDR3 is 16 residues. In DNA, the CDR3 is TGTGCCAGCTCACCGAATGGACAGGGGATGAACACTGAAGCTTTCTTT. This sequence encodes CASSPNGQGMNTEAFF.

The chain has TRBV15 and TRBJ2-7; D is ambiguous. The CDR3 length is 14 residues. With 4 bases removed from V and 1 base from J, the gap between germline ends came to 11 bases. Per germline, CDR1 LNHNV and CDR2 YYDKDF (reference sequence). The DNA of the CDR3 is TGTGCCACCAGCAATTACGGGTGGTCCTACGAGCAGTACTTC. The encoded protein is CATSNYGWSYEQYF.

This clone is a singleton in its sample. The chain employs TRBV30 and TRBJ2-3, with TRBD2 matching 9 bases. Germline trimming cut 1 base from V and 4 bases from J; bases unmatched to any gene: 6. Germline values: CDR1 GTSNPN, CDR2 SVGIG (reference sequence). The CDR3 is 15 residues long. The CDR3 sequence: CAWSALAGNADTQYF. Here the CDR3 DNA reads TGTGCCTGGAGTGCGCTAGCGGGAAACGCAGATACGCAGTATTTT. The whole variable domain, filled in from reference TRBV30 and TRBJ2-3, reads SQTIHQWPATLVQPVGSPLSLECTVEGTSNPNLYWYRQAAGRGLQLLFYSVGIGQISSEVPQNLSASRPQDRQFILSSKKLLLSDSGFYLCAWSALAGNADTQYFGPGTRLTVL.

This chain connects TRBV29-1 to TRBJ1-2; D might be TRBD1 (6 bases). Per germline, CDR1 SQVTM and CDR2 ANQGSEA. The germline V and J ends were trimmed by 3 bases and 3 bases, with 14 bases remaining between them. This CDR3 region has 14 residues. CDR3 amino acids: CSVEGGDRYYGYTF. The CDR3 region has the DNA TGCAGCGTTGAGGGTGGTGACAGGTACTATGGCTACACCTTC.

This chain uses TRBV7-2 with TRBJ1-1; D call uncertain. Germline V gene sequence: CDR1 SGHTA, CDR2 FQGNSA. This CDR3 has 13 residues. The V and J ends lost 4 bases and 0 bases respectively, with 6 bases between them. CDR3 nucleotides: TGTGCCAGCAGCTATGACTTGAACACTGAAGCTTTCTTT. Its protein is CASSYDLNTEAFF.